A single sample is the source of the 17 T cell receptor beta chains below, sequenced in a study of T cell repertoires in cytomegalovirus infection. These TCRs' antigens remain unknown. TCRdb used MiXCR to reprocess the reads, holding one entry per CDR3 protein. The sample contains about 480,000 distinct CDR3 sequences, about 33% of which appear only once. The specimen comprised cultured PBMCs, sampled from culture after CMV antigen stimulation. All receptors come from a human donor in good health (CMV status not recorded). Some clones in this sample may be carry-over from other donors' samples.

This chain links TRBV6-1 with TRBJ2-3; 10 nucleotides match TRBD2. CDR1 is MNHNS, CDR2 SASEGT, per germline. The CDR3 totals 15 residues. With V trimmed by 5 bases and J by 2 bases, 4 bases remained unmatched. DNA for the CDR3: TGTGCCAGCAGTTTGGGACTAGCGCCCACAGATACGCAGTATTTT. Encoded protein: CASSLGLAPTDTQYF.

This rearrangement joins TRBV4-3 to TRBJ1-2, with 9 bases fitting TRBD1. The CDR3 has 14 amino acids. The J segment lost 6 bases and the V segment lost 3 bases, leaving 5 bases of the junction unmatched. Germline V CDR1 and CDR2: LGHNA, YSLEER. The CDR3 nucleotides are TGCGCCAGCAGCCACGACAGGGGGAGAAATGGCTACACCTTC. Translation gives CASSHDRGRNGYTF.

This clonotype has a handful of counts. This chain joins TRBV28 and TRBJ2-7, with unresolved D. The CDR3 covers 13 residues. The V gene's germline CDR1 is MDHEN and CDR2 SYDVKM. With 6 bases removed from V and 0 bases from J, the gap between germline ends came to 9 bases. CDR3 nucleotides: TGTGCCAGCAGCCCCCCCCCCTCCTACGAGCAGTACTTC. It is translated as CASSPPPSYEQYF.

This clonotype was seen only a few times. The J gene is TRBJ2-1, the V gene TRBV7-2, with TRBD2 identical over 10 bases. Germline V gives CDR1 SGHTA, CDR2 FQGNSA. After removal of 6 bases from V and 6 bases from J, the junction contained 8 bases not matched to a gene. The CDR3 extends over 15 amino acids. As DNA, the CDR3 is TGTGCCAGCAGTGCCCTAGCGGGAGTCCTCAATGAGCAGTTCTTC. Translation gives CASSALAGVLNEQFF.

The CDR3 region has the DNA TGCAGTGCCCGGACAGGGATAAGCAATCAGCCCCAGCATTTT. Translation: CSARTGISNQPQHF. This chain joins TRBV20-1 and TRBJ1-5; 8 bases fit TRBD1. The length of the CDR3 is 14 residues. CDR1 DFQATT and CDR2 SNEGSKA come from the germline V gene (reference sequence). Trimming at V came to 6 bases and at J to 1 base, leaving 5 bases not matched to a gene.

The chain carries TRBV7-8 and TRBJ2-1; 9 bases fit TRBD1. Losses at the gene ends were 4 bases for V and 5 bases for J; bases not matched to a gene: 3. Looked up from germline, CDR1 is SGHVS and CDR2 is FQNEAQ. CDR3 length equals 14 residues. CDR3 in amino acids: CASSSRQGDNEQFF. The CDR3 region has the DNA TGTGCCAGCAGCTCCCGACAGGGGGACAATGAGCAGTTCTTC.

There are a few counts of this clonotype. The V and J genes are TRBV27 and TRBJ1-4; 7 nucleotides match TRBD1. This CDR3 spans 14 amino acids. Germline CDR1 MNHEY, CDR2 SMNVEV (reference sequence). V was pared by 3 bases and J by 7 bases, with 5 bases of the junction left unmatched. The CDR3 DNA is TGTGCCAGCAGTTTCGCAGGGGGGGGTGAAAAACTGTTTTTT. Encoded protein: CASSFAGGGEKLFF.

The chain links TRBV19 to TRBJ1-1; D not resolved. This CDR3 spans 12 amino acids. Trimming removed 8 bases at V and 8 bases at J, with 15 bases between. Germline V CDR1 and CDR2: LNHDA, SQIVND (reference sequence). In DNA form, the CDR3 reads TGTGCCAGTGGCGCTCTCGGGCCCGAAGCTTTCTTT. Residues: CASGALGPEAFF.

The chain employs TRBV27 and TRBJ2-3; maybe TRBD2 (5 bases). Deletions cut 4 bases from V and 4 bases from J, with 12 bases between. Germline V gene sequence: CDR1 MNHEY, CDR2 SMNVEV (reference sequence). This CDR3 is 14 amino acids long. CDR3 bases: TGTGCCAGCAGTTCTTCCGGGATCGCAGATACGCAGTATTTT. It translates to CASSSSGIADTQYF.

This clonotype has a count of ten or more. The chain's CDR3 is CASSSGANVLTF. CDR3 sequence (DNA): TGTGCCAGCAGCTCTGGGGCCAACGTCCTGACTTTC. This chain joins TRBV7-2 and TRBJ2-6; D unclear. The CDR3 is 12 amino acids. V lost 4 bases to trimming and J lost 2 bases, with 0 bases between them. Germline V gene sequence: CDR1 SGHTA, CDR2 FQGNSA.

The chain joins TRBV7-2 to TRBJ1-5; 8 nucleotides align to TRBD1. V was clipped by 4 bases and J by 7 bases; unmatched bases: 6. Germline assignment: CDR1 SGHTA and CDR2 FQGNSA. The CDR3 sequence is 14 residues long. The CDR3 nucleotides are TGTGCCAGCAGCTCTGGACAGGGTGGCCAGCCCCAGCATTTT. Protein: CASSSGQGGQPQHF. The whole variable domain, remainder taken from reference TRBV7-2 and TRBJ1-5, is GAGVSQSPSNKVTEKGKDVELRCDPISGHTALYWYRQSLGQGLEFLIYFQGNSAPDKSGLPSDRFSAERTGGSVSTLTIQRTQQEDSAVYLCASSSGQGGQPQHFGDGTRLSIL.

A few counts support this clonotype. This chain links TRBV10-2 with TRBJ1-1; TRBD1 might be the D (5 bases). V lost 5 bases to trimming and J lost 4 bases, with 8 bases between them. This CDR3 contains 12 residues. Germline CDR1 WSHSY, CDR2 SAAADI. DNA for the CDR3: TGCGCCAGCAGTCCGACAGTCACTGAAGCTTTCTTT. Translating gives CASSPTVTEAFF.

This clonotype was seen many times. The gene calls are TRBV4-1 and TRBJ1-1; D is undetermined. This CDR3 is 15 amino acids long. Germline V lookup: CDR1 MGHRA, CDR2 YSYEKL. The germline V and J ends were trimmed by 2 bases and 8 bases, with 18 bases remaining between them. The CDR3 here is CASSQPREGRREAFF. The CDR3 coding sequence is TGCGCCAGCAGCCAACCCCGTGAGGGCCGGAGAGAAGCTTTCTTT.

This chain links TRBV7-6 with TRBJ2-1; 9 positions match TRBD2. The CDR3 length is 20 residues. J lost 4 bases, V lost 5 bases, and 21 bases had no gene match. The germline CDR1 and CDR2 sequences are SGHVS and FNYEAQ. The CDR3 spells CASSSSRSGGRAFSYNEQFF. CDR3 in DNA: TGTGCCAGCAGCAGTAGCAGGTCGGGCGGGAGGGCCTTTTCGTACAATGAGCAGTTCTTC.

V usage is TRBV7-9 and J usage is TRBJ2-2; 9 bases fit TRBD2. Germline V gene data show CDR1 as SEHNR and CDR2 as FQNEAQ (reference sequence). The CDR3 has 19 residues. With V trimmed by 2 bases and J by 0 bases, 10 bases remained unmatched. The CDR3 region has the DNA TGTGCCAGCAGCTTATGGCGTCTAGCGGGGCTCGCGAACACCGGGGAGCTGTTTTTT. Translated: CASSLWRLAGLANTGELFF.

In this sample, this clonotype turned up a few times. This rearrangement joins TRBV6-2 or TRBV6-3 to TRBJ1-1; no reliable D call. The V end lost 10 bases, the J end lost 3 bases, and 15 bases lay between the germline ends. Looked up from germline, CDR1 is MNHEY and CDR2 is SVGEGT. The CDR3 extends over 13 amino acids. In DNA, the CDR3 is TGTGCCACTGGTCCCGGCGGGTACACTGAAGCTTTCTTT. Translated, it gives CATGPGGYTEAFF.

In this sample, this clonotype turned up a few times. The V gene is TRBV7-2, the J gene TRBJ2-2, with 7 bases that match TRBD1. The germline gives CDR1 SGHTA, CDR2 FQGNSA. The trim removed 2 bases at V and 7 bases at J, leaving 10 bases unmatched. The CDR3 length is 16 residues. CDR3 bases: TGTGCCAGCAGCTTATTCGGGACAGCCGGGGACGGGGAGCTGTTTTTT. Encoded protein: CASSLFGTAGDGELFF.